The 10 T cell receptor beta chains below come from one sample, sequenced in a study of blood T cells in healthy people across ages. The second PCR ran about 7 to 12 cycles with a sample-barcoded 5' primer and J-beta primers. TCRdb processed the 5' RACE reads anew with MiXCR; each CDR3 protein has one entry. The sample lists more than 800,000 distinct CDR3 sequences; about 28% were seen once. The material sequenced was blood. Receptors originate from a woman aged 80 or over in good health.

The gene calls are TRBV3-1 and TRBJ1-3; D not resolved. Looked up from germline, CDR1 is LGHDT and CDR2 is YNNKEL (reference sequence). This CDR3 spans 15 amino acids. The V and J ends lost 0 bases and 1 base respectively, with 7 bases between them. CDR3 loop: CASSQERHSGNTIYF. For the CDR3, the DNA is TGTGCCAGCAGCCAAGAAAGGCATTCTGGAAACACCATATATTTT. The full variable domain, rest sourced from reference TRBV3-1 and TRBJ1-3, is DTAVSQTPKYLVTQMGNDKSIKCEQNLGHDTMYWYKQDSKKFLKIMFSYNNKELIINETVPNRFSPKSPDKAHLNLHINSLELGDSAVYFCASSQERHSGNTIYFGEGSWLTVV.

Points on this clonotype: Being one base from a much bigger clone, this may be a read error. The CDR3 DNA is TGTGCCAGCAGTTACGGGACAAGGAACACTGAAGCTTTCTTT. Translation: CASSYGTRNTEAFF. The chain links TRBV7-3 to TRBJ1-1; a weak D match, TRBD1 (6 bases). Germline V gene lookup returns CDR1 SGHTA and CDR2 FQGTGA. The CDR3 extends over 14 amino acids. The germline V and J ends were trimmed by 6 bases and 1 base, with 12 bases remaining between them.

There are many counts of this clonotype. The chain links TRBV20-1 to TRBJ2-5; 8 nucleotides agree with TRBD2. The germline V gene encodes CDR1 DFQATT and CDR2 SNEGSKA (reference sequence). V lost 3 bases to trimming and J lost 4 bases; unmatched junction nucleotides: 4. This CDR3 spans 13 amino acids. The CDR3 bases are TGCAGTGCTAGCGGGGGGGCCAGAGAGACCCAGTACTTC. Its translation is CSASGGARETQYF.

Only a few counts were recorded for this clonotype. The V gene is TRBV29-1, the J gene TRBJ1-1, with D possibly matching TRBD1 (5 bases). With 2 bases removed from V and 7 bases from J, the gap between germline ends came to 11 bases. The CDR3 extends over 12 amino acids. Germline V gene sequence: CDR1 SQVTM, CDR2 ANQGSEA. For the CDR3, the DNA is TGCAGCGTTGAACTGGGGGGAGATGAAGCTTTCTTT. As protein: CSVELGGDEAFF.

As regards this clonotype: Relative to the germline gene, one junction end is altered; a read error may explain this. The V gene is TRBV5-1, the J gene TRBJ2-2; TRBD2 might be the D (5 bases). In germline, CDR1 is SGHRS, CDR2 YFSETQ. The CDR3 extends over 16 amino acids. The CDR3 reads CASSLGAPLGTGERFF. DNA for the CDR3: TGCGCCAGCAGCTTGGGGGCCCCGCTGGGAACCGGGGAGCGGTTTTTT.

There are a few counts of this clonotype. The junction differs from germline at one of its ends, possibly a read error. The V gene is TRBV28, the J gene TRBJ2-6; a weak D match, TRBD1 (5 bases). CDR1 and CDR2 from the germline V gene are MDHEN and SYDVKM. The CDR3 extends over 15 amino acids. Written as DNA, the CDR3 is TGTGCCAGCAGTTCGAGCAGATCTGGGGCCAACGTCCCGACTTTC. It is translated as CASSSSRSGANVPTF. The whole variable domain, remainder taken from reference TRBV28 and TRBJ2-6, is DVKVTQSSRYLVKRTGEKVFLECVQDMDHENMFWYRQDPGLGLRLIYFSYDVKMKEKGDIPEGYSVSREKKERFSLILESASTNQTSMYLCASSSSRSGANVPTFGAGSRLTVL.

J is TRBJ2-7 and V is TRBV7-9; the match to TRBD2 covers 10 bases. CDR1 and CDR2 from the germline V gene are SEHNR and FQNEAQ (reference sequence). J lost 6 bases, V lost 7 bases, and 9 bases had no gene match. The CDR3 contains 14 residues. Written as DNA, the CDR3 is TGTGCCAGCACTACAAGCGGGGGGGCCTGCGAGCAGTACTTC. Translating gives CASTTSGGACEQYF.

This clonotype was seen repeatedly, ten times or more. The rearrangement uses TRBV7-9 and TRBJ1-2; D is undetermined. CDR3 length equals 14 residues. V lost 8 bases to trimming and J lost 8 bases, with 21 bases between them. Germline V CDR1 and CDR2: SEHNR, FQNEAQ (reference sequence). The CDR3 spells CASALEGRRMGYTF. As DNA, the CDR3 is TGTGCCAGCGCATTAGAGGGCAGGCGGATGGGCTACACCTTC.

The rearrangement uses TRBV14 and TRBJ2-1; 7 bases line up with TRBD2. With V trimmed by 0 bases and J by 10 bases, 3 bases remained unmatched. Germline CDR1 and CDR2: SGHDN and FVKESK. The CDR3 is made up of 13 amino acids. CDR3 region: CASSQEAGVEQFF. CDR3 DNA sequence: TGTGCCAGCAGCCAAGAGGCGGGAGTAGAGCAGTTCTTC.

V is TRBV28 and J is TRBJ2-1; 8 bases map to TRBD1. The CDR3 is made up of 12 amino acids. V gave up 5 bases and J gave up 14 bases; unmatched junction bases: 8. Germline V gives CDR1 MDHEN, CDR2 SYDVKM. CDR3 sequence (DNA): TGTGCCAGCAGTCTAGGGACAGGCGGAAAGTTCTTC. Amino acid sequence: CASSLGTGGKFF. The full variable domain, in which reference TRBV28 and TRBJ2-1 provide the parts outside the CDR3, is DVKVTQSSRYLVKRTGEKVFLECVQDMDHENMFWYRQDPGLGLRLIYFSYDVKMKEKGDIPEGYSVSREKKERFSLILESASTNQTSMYLCASSLGTGGKFFGPGTRLTVL.